This is a list of T cell receptor beta chains from one sample in a study of control samples from healthy donors and cancer patients. Profiling relied on immunoSEQ multiplex PCR, and the TCRdb table lists in-frame clones only, not all of them. The table has about 94,000 clones, approximately 90% seen once. Sequencing was performed on blood. The receptor source for this set is a woman under 30 in good health. The CDR3 runs from the conserved cysteine through the conserved F or W.

>TRBV19|TRBJ1-2
CASSRGQDNYGYTF
>TRBV12-3/TRBV12-4|TRBJ2-1
CASRTSGGNEQFF
>TRBV24-1|TRBJ1-1
CATSVLRGGNTEAFF
>TRBV24-1|TRBJ1-2
CATSEDGTPKRANYGYTF
>TRBV6-5|TRBJ2-1
CASSRYSGEQFF
>TRBV6-5|TRBJ2-6
CASSRTGTGANVLTF
>TRBV6-1|TRBJ2-3
CASSEAPLAGGTDTQYF
>TRBV7-6|TRBJ1-5
CASSAEQGAHQPQHF
>TRBV6-5|TRBJ2-1
CASSSRGGSNEQFF
>TRBV5-1|TRBJ1-1
CASSLQASNTEAFF
>TRBV7-9|TRBJ2-2
CASSSTMGQRAGELFF
>TRBV6-1|TRBJ1-4
CASSELRDSPRKPPRF
>TRBV25-1|TRBJ1-6
CASSEFRVTNYNSPLHF
>TRBV3-1/TRBV3-2|TRBJ2-1
CASSQDPGLPDNEQFF
>TRBV2|TRBJ1-6
CASRTGTEVNSPLHF
>TRBV11-2|TRBJ2-7
CASSWDSLVYEQYF
>TRBV18|TRBJ2-5
CASSPGIQETQYF
>TRBV6-2/TRBV6-3|TRBJ2-7
CASSYLGGGYEQYF
>TRBV18|TRBJ2-7
CASSPDREFYEQYF
>TRBV5-1|TRBJ2-3
CASRGRTDTQYF
>TRBV2|TRBJ1-6
CASSDSGFINSPLHF
>TRBV6-5|TRBJ1-2
CASWSVVNYGYTF
>TRBV19|TRBJ1-4
CASSIRPPIAVRGEKLFF
>TRBV6-6|TRBJ2-3
CASSYSKDTQYF
>TRBV11-3|TRBJ2-3
CASSLGTSGGADTQYF
>TRBV6-6|TRBJ1-1
CASSYSLGDRGQAFF
>TRBV10-1|TRBJ2-2
CASSELWTGGTGELFF
>TRBV21-1|TRBJ2-3
CASRGLSDGLDTDTQYF
>TRBV19|TRBJ2-3
CASSVRGGRTDTQYF
>TRBV21-1|TRBJ2-6
CASSKVAAGANVLTF
>TRBV7-9|TRBJ1-1
CASSLTGDNTEAFF
>TRBV7-8|TRBJ1-1
CASVQEMNTEAFF
>TRBV9|TRBJ1-2
CASSASSGQGFGYTF
>TRBV19|TRBJ2-7
CASSIVGWPGFPFGPLYEQYF
>TRBV5-6|TRBJ1-1
CASSAVPTGLEKAFF
>TRBV3-1/TRBV3-2|TRBJ2-5
CASSPGETQYF
>TRBV7-8|TRBJ1-3
CASSQDGPAGNTIYF
>TRBV4-1|TRBJ1-4
CASSQDSRSGWEKLFF
>TRBV2|TRBJ2-6
CASTKGTLSGANVLTF